This TCR beta chain was found in a study of T cells in Graves' hyperthyroidism and ophthalmopathy. Study-wide findings and caveats: It was a median 6.5 months before onset that the model predicted ophthalmopathy.

This clonotype was recorded a few times. Antigen unknown. Lactation, pregnancy, other autoimmune disease or uncontrolled infection led to exclusion of patients. V shed 3 bases and J 8 bases; nucleotides not matched to a gene: 4. The CDR3 loop spans 15 amino acids. Germline values: CDR1 ENHRY, CDR2 SYGVKD. Amplified TCR beta CDR3 regions derived from RNA transcripts. The TCR CDR3 first-round RT-PCR relied on the HTBI primer set. TCRdb reprocessed the multiplex PCR reads with MiXCR, giving one entry per CDR3 protein. The data show 700,000 to 850,000 distinct CDR3 sequences, 30% to 40% seen once. The clonotype was recovered from a woman aged 35 to 49 with Graves' hyperthyroidism. What was sequenced was blood. The chain carries TRBV10-3 and TRBJ2-2, with 12 bases aligning to TRBD2. The CDR3 DNA reads TGTGCCATCAGTGAACGGACTAGCGGGAAAGGGGAGCTGTTTTTT. It translates to CAISERTSGKGELFF.